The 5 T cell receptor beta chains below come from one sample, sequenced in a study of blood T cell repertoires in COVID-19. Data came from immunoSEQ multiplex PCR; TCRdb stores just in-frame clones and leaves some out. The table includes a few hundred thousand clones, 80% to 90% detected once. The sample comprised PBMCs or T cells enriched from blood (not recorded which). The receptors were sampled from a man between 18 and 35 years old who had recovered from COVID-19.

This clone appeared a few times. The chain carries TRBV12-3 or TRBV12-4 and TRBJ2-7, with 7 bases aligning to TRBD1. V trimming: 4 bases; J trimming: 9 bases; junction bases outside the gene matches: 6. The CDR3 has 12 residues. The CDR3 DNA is TGTGCCAGCAGTTCACAGGGGAACGGGCAGTACTTC. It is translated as CASSSQGNGQYF.

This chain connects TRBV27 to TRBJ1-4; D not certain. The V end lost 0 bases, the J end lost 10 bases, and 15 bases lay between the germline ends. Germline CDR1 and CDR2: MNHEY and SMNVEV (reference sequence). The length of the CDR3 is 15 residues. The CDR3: CASSLSTTAGSKLFF. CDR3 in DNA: TGTGCCAGCAGTTTATCGACTACGGCAGGTTCAAAACTGTTTTTT. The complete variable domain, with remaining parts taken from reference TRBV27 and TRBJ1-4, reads EAQVTQNPRYLITVTGKKLTVTCSQNMNHEYMSWYRQDPGLGLRQIYYSMNVEVTDKGDVPEGYKVSRKEKRNFPLILESPSPNQTSLYFCASSLSTTAGSKLFFGSGTQLSVL.

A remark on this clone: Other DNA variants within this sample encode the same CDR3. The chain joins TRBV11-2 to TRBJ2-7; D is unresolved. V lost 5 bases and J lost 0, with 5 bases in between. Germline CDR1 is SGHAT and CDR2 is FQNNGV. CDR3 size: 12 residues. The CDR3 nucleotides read TGTGCCAGCAGCCCCAGCTCCTACGAGCAGTACTTC. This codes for CASSPSSYEQYF.

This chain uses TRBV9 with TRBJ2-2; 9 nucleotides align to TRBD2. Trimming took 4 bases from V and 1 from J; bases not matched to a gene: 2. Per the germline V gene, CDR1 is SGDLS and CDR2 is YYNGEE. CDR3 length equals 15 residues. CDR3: CASSPSGMNTGELFF. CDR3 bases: TGTGCCAGCAGCCCTAGCGGGATGAACACCGGGGAGCTGTTTTTT.

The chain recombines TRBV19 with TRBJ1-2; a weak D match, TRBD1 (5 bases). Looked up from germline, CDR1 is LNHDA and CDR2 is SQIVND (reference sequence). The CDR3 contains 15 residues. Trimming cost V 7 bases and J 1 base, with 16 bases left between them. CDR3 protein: CASKFSNRHNYGYTF. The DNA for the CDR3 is TGTGCCAGTAAGTTCAGTAACAGGCATAACTATGGCTACACCTTC.